This T cell receptor (beta chain) was found in a study of T cells in Graves' hyperthyroidism and ophthalmopathy. This clonotype has a count of ten or more. Trimming left V 5 bases short and J 6 bases short, with 17 bases between. The CDR3 consists of 14 residues. The germline V gene has CDR1 SGHAT and CDR2 FQNNGV. RNA transcripts yielded amplified TCR beta CDR3 regions. Researchers ran a first-round RT-PCR on the TCR CDR3 using the HTBI primer set. In TCRdb, the multiplex PCR reads were re-called with MiXCR into one record per CDR3 protein. Of 700,000 to 950,000 distinct CDR3 sequences detected, 30% to 40% appear once; the ten largest clones hold about a third.

This sequence joins TRBV11-2 and TRBJ2-7; a possible D gene is TRBD2 (5 bases). The source is a woman between 40 and 55 years old with Graves' hyperthyroidism. The sample consisted of blood. The CDR3 sequence is CASSVSERSGEQYF. The CDR3 DNA is TGTGCCAGCAGCGTTAGCGAGAGGTCTGGCGAGCAGTACTTC.